This T cell receptor (beta chain) is drawn from a study of OX40 agonist ivuxolimab in advanced cancers. For the study at large: The treatment was a fully human IgG2 OX40 agonist, ivuxolimab.

Data came from immunoSEQ multiplex PCR; TCRdb stores just in-frame clones and leaves some out. Counted here are 50,000 or so clones, 85% to 90% occurring once; the ten biggest clones make up roughly 6.7%. CDR1 and CDR2 (germline): SNHLY, FYNNEI. Trimming pared 6 bases from V and 5 bases from J, leaving 13 bases between. This CDR3 comprises 13 residues. This chain connects TRBV2 to TRBJ1-1, with D possibly being TRBD1 (5 bases). The clonotype was recovered from an adult with an advanced solid tumor such as melanoma, head and neck, liver or kidney cancer. The material was CD4+ or CD8+ T cells sorted from blood, obtained in a trial of the OX40 agonist ivuxolimab. CDR3 DNA: TGTGCCAGCAGCCGGGGGTCGAAAACTGAAGCTTTCTTT. Its protein product is CASSRGSKTEAFF.